Given below is one T cell receptor (beta chain) in context. Its matching antigen is unknown. The data belong to a study of T cell clonotyping in hematopoietic cell transplantation. Study findings and constraints: After transplant, recipient diversity fell while pathologically expanded clonotypes grew through day 180.

V was trimmed by 7 bases and J by 2 bases, leaving 15 bases between them. This CDR3 has 15 residues. From germline, CDR1 is MNHEY and CDR2 SVGAGI. Method: immunoSEQ multiplex PCR; TCRdb's copy keeps in-frame clones and lacks some. The sample consists of some 30,000 clones, nearly 97% of them appearing once. The sequencing input was peripheral blood mononuclear cells. This chain links TRBV6-5 with TRBJ1-3, with TRBD1 as a possible D gene (6 bases). This receptor was identified in a man between 50 and 59 years old in good health. Some clones in this sample may be carry-over from other donors' samples. The CDR3 loop is CASNPRKGAGNTIYF. CDR3 DNA sequence: TGTGCCAGCAACCCTCGAAAGGGGGCTGGAAACACCATATATTTT.